The 24 T cell receptor beta chains below come from one sample, sequenced in a study of technical replicates of blood from four donors. Sequencing was performed with immunoSEQ multiplex PCR; in TCRdb, only in-frame clones are kept and a portion is missing. This table holds tens of thousands of clones, roughly 91% found once. Sample: T cells isolated from PBMCs. The receptors were gathered from a human donor in good health. Some clones in this sample may be carry-over from other donors' samples.

The chain is built from TRBV5-6 and TRBJ2-7; D remains ambiguous. Trimming cost V 0 bases and J 2 bases, with 9 bases left between them. Germline-derived CDR1 and CDR2 are SGHDT and YYEEEE. This CDR3 comprises 14 residues. This chain's CDR3 is CASSLANLPYEQYF. CDR3 bases: TGTGCCAGCAGCTTGGCTAACCTACCCTACGAGCAGTACTTC.

J is TRBJ1-1 and V is TRBV9; D is possibly TRBD1 (5 bases). V was pared by 2 bases and J by 5 bases, with 13 bases between. This CDR3 comprises 14 residues. Germline V CDR1 and CDR2: SGDLS, YYNGEE. The CDR3, as DNA: TGTGCCAGCAGCGTGGGGGGACGTGGGACTGAAGCTTTCTTT. Protein product: CASSVGGRGTEAFF. Supplemented by reference TRBV9 and TRBJ1-1, the full variable domain reads DSGVTQTPKHLITATGQRVTLRCSPRSGDLSVYWYQQSLDQGLQFLIQYYNGEERAKGNILERFSAQQFPDLHSELNLSSLELGDSALYFCASSVGGRGTEAFFGQGTRLTVV.

The rearrangement links TRBV28 to TRBJ1-1; weak D call: TRBD1 (6 bases). V was trimmed by 7 bases and J by 2 bases, leaving 14 bases between them. Germline V lookup: CDR1 MDHEN, CDR2 SYDVKM. This CDR3 has 14 amino acids. CDR3 region: CASIDRTRNTEAFF. The CDR3 bases are TGTGCCAGCATCGACAGGACTAGAAACACTGAAGCTTTCTTT.

This chain links TRBV4-1 with TRBJ2-1, with TRBD2 matching over 9 bases. This CDR3 is built from 17 residues. Losses at the gene ends were 4 bases for V and 3 bases for J; bases not matched to a gene: 10. The V gene's germline CDR1 is MGHRA and CDR2 YSYEKL. The chain's CDR3 is CASSRGGLAGIYNEQFF. The CDR3 nucleotides read TGCGCCAGCAGCCGAGGTGGGCTAGCGGGAATCTACAATGAGCAGTTCTTC.

This chain uses TRBV19 with TRBJ2-7; 8 bases are shared with TRBD2. Germline values: CDR1 LNHDA, CDR2 SQIVND (reference sequence). The CDR3 extends over 14 amino acids. The trim removed 2 bases at V and 4 bases at J, leaving 4 bases unmatched. The CDR3 bases are TGTGCCAGTAGTATACGGGGGGGCACGTACGAGCAGTACTTC. It yields the protein CASSIRGGTYEQYF.

The rearrangement uses TRBV11-2 and TRBJ2-5; TRBD1 might be the D (6 bases). The CDR3 is 15 amino acids. Germline-derived CDR1 and CDR2 are SGHAT and FQNNGV. The V gene lost 6 bases and the J gene lost 2 bases, with 16 bases spanning the gap. CDR3 residues: CASRNLQGRQETQYF. The CDR3 nucleotides read TGTGCCAGCAGAAATCTACAGGGTCGGCAAGAGACCCAGTACTTC.

V is TRBV28 and J is TRBJ2-4; perhaps TRBD2 as D (7 bases). The V end lost 8 bases, the J end lost 6 bases, and 17 bases lay between the germline ends. This CDR3 region has 14 residues. Germline V lookup: CDR1 MDHEN, CDR2 SYDVKM. The CDR3, as DNA: TGTGCCAGCGGGGGAGGGGGGAGCTTAAACATTCAGTACTTC. Translation gives CASGGGGSLNIQYF.

The rearrangement joins TRBV6-6 to TRBJ1-5, with D possibly being TRBD1 (5 bases). The CDR3 sequence is 14 residues long. Germline V gene sequence: CDR1 MNHNY, CDR2 SVGAGI (reference sequence). The V end lost 2 bases, the J end lost 5 bases, and 10 bases lay between the germline ends. In DNA, the CDR3 is TGTGCCAGCAGTTACCTCCAGGGCCATCAGCCCCAGCATTTT. It yields the protein CASSYLQGHQPQHF.

The V and J genes are TRBV4-1 and TRBJ1-1, with D possibly matching TRBD1 (6 bases). CDR1 and CDR2 (germline): MGHRA, YSYEKL. The CDR3 extends over 16 amino acids. V lost 6 bases and J 4 bases, leaving 21 bases between the germline ends. CDR3 DNA: TGCGCCAGCAGTCCAAGTAGGTACAGCAGGGGCACTGAAGCTTTCTTT. As protein: CASSPSRYSRGTEAFF.

The J gene is TRBJ2-5, the V gene TRBV11-3; the match to TRBD1 covers 8 bases. The CDR3 is 17 amino acids. V lost 0 bases to trimming and J lost 2 bases; unmatched junction nucleotides: 8. Germline V CDR1 and CDR2: SGHNT, YENEEA. CDR3 amino acids: CASSLDDRDRRQETQYF. The CDR3, as DNA: TGTGCCAGCAGCTTAGATGACCGGGACAGGAGACAAGAGACCCAGTACTTC.

This chain uses TRBV7-3 with TRBJ2-2, with a possible D match to TRBD1 (5 bases). From germline, CDR1 is SGHTA and CDR2 FQGTGA. V gave up 4 bases and J gave up 5 bases, with 20 bases separating them. This CDR3 contains 17 residues. CDR3: CASSSKPSRARTGELFF. CDR3 DNA: TGTGCCAGCAGCTCAAAACCGAGCAGGGCGAGGACCGGGGAGCTGTTTTTT.

This chain joins TRBV15 and TRBJ1-1, with D possibly being TRBD1 (5 bases). V lost 0 bases, J lost 10 bases, and 9 bases lay in between. The CDR3 contains 12 residues. Per germline, CDR1 LNHNV and CDR2 YYDKDF (reference sequence). CDR3 DNA sequence: TGTGCCACCAGCAGAGAAGGGGCCGGAGCTTTCTTT. This sequence encodes CATSREGAGAFF. The whole variable domain, filled in from reference TRBV15 and TRBJ1-1, reads DAMVIQNPRYQVTQFGKPVTLSCSQTLNHNVMYWYQQKSSQAPKLLFHYYDKDFNNEADTPDNFQSRRPNTSFCFLDIRSPGLGDTAMYLCATSREGAGAFFGQGTRLTVV.

This chain uses TRBV5-1 with TRBJ1-2; D is perhaps TRBD1 (5 bases). The ends were cut back, 0 bases at V and 8 bases at J, with 17 bases in the middle. From germline, CDR1 is SGHRS and CDR2 YFSETQ. This CDR3 has 15 residues. The CDR3 is CASSLGAQGSDGYTF. CDR3 bases: TGCGCCAGCAGCTTGGGGGCTCAGGGTAGTGACGGCTACACCTTC.

V is TRBV5-1 and J is TRBJ2-7; 8 bases line up with TRBD2. Unmatched junction bases numbered 15, after V lost 0 bases and J lost 4 bases. Germline CDR1 reads SGHRS; CDR2 reads YFSETQ. There are 18 residues in the CDR3. The CDR3, as DNA: TGCGCCAGCAGCTTGGGGGACTACCGGGAGGGCACAAATTACGAGCAGTACTTC. As protein: CASSLGDYREGTNYEQYF.

V usage is TRBV7-9 and J usage is TRBJ2-3; a weak D match, TRBD1 (5 bases). The V gene's germline CDR1 is SEHNR and CDR2 FQNEAQ (reference sequence). With 6 bases removed from V and 2 bases from J, the gap between germline ends came to 27 bases. The CDR3 has 19 amino acids. The CDR3 loop is CASSPSLRSQRGATDTQYF. The CDR3 DNA reads TGTGCCAGCAGTCCAAGCTTAAGGTCTCAGCGTGGGGCCACAGATACGCAGTATTTT. The full variable domain, its missing parts supplied by reference TRBV7-9 and TRBJ2-3, is DTGVSQNPRHKITKRGQNVTFRCDPISEHNRLYWYRQTLGQGPEFLTYFQNEAQLEKSRLLSDRFSAERPKGSFSTLEIQRTEQGDSAMYLCASSPSLRSQRGATDTQYFGPGTRLTVL.

This chain joins TRBV4-1 and TRBJ2-2; weak D call: TRBD1 (6 bases). Germline V gene sequence: CDR1 MGHRA, CDR2 YSYEKL. V gave up 2 bases and J gave up 6 bases, with 13 bases separating them. The CDR3 is made up of 15 amino acids. The DNA of the CDR3 is TGCGCCAGCAGCCAACTCTACAGGGTTCCCGGGGAGCTGTTTTTT. Protein: CASSQLYRVPGELFF.

The chain recombines TRBV18 with TRBJ2-3, with a weak D call TRBD2 (6 bases). The CDR3 is 15 amino acids. Germline-derived CDR1 and CDR2 are KGHSH and LQKENI. V gave up 2 bases and J gave up 2 bases, with 11 bases separating them. The CDR3 sequence: CASSPSGRNTDTQYF. The CDR3 bases are TGTGCCAGCTCACCATCGGGGAGGAACACAGATACGCAGTATTTT.

This clone appeared once. This chain connects TRBV5-4 to TRBJ1-1; 11 positions match TRBD1. Unmatched junction bases numbered 8, after V lost 3 bases and J lost 4 bases. This CDR3 has 16 residues. Germline V gives CDR1 SGHNT, CDR2 YYREEE (reference sequence). The CDR3 spells CASSSRDRGDGTEAFF. Here the CDR3 DNA reads TGTGCCAGCAGCTCGAGGGACAGGGGGGACGGCACTGAAGCTTTCTTT.

The chain carries TRBV6-1 and TRBJ2-1, with 8 nucleotides matching TRBD2. Germline V gene sequence: CDR1 MNHNS, CDR2 SASEGT. This CDR3 region has 15 residues. Trimming removed 5 bases from V and 13 bases from J; junction bases left unmatched: 16. CDR3 in DNA: TGTGCCAGCAGTCTTGGCCTAGCGGGCGTGGGTGAACAGTTCTTC. Translating gives CASSLGLAGVGEQFF.

This chain uses TRBV5-1 with TRBJ1-1; 7 nucleotides line up with TRBD1. The CDR3 runs to 16 residues. Germline CDR1 is SGHRS and CDR2 is YFSETQ. The ends lost 4 bases at V and 1 base at J; junction bases unmatched: 10. The DNA for the CDR3 is TGCGCCAGCAGCCCCGGGACAGAGCTAACGAACACTGAAGCTTTCTTT. This gives the protein CASSPGTELTNTEAFF.

The chain joins TRBV2 to TRBJ1-1, with D perhaps matching TRBD1 (5 bases). This CDR3 comprises 14 residues. CDR1 SNHLY and CDR2 FYNNEI come from the germline V gene. Trimming cost V 6 bases and J 0 bases, with 11 bases left between them. CDR3 region: CASRTRVMNTEAFF. The DNA of the CDR3 is TGTGCCAGCAGGACCAGGGTTATGAACACTGAAGCTTTCTTT.

The rearrangement links TRBV27 to TRBJ2-6; D gene ambiguous. Per germline, CDR1 MNHEY and CDR2 SMNVEV (reference sequence). V lost 5 bases and J lost 2, with 10 bases in between. The CDR3 has 15 residues. This CDR3 is CASSRAETGANVLTF. The CDR3 nucleotides are TGTGCCAGCAGTCGAGCCGAGACTGGGGCCAACGTCCTGACTTTC.

This sequence joins TRBV7-9 and TRBJ2-7; TRBD1 is a possible D gene (6 bases). Germline loops: CDR1 SEHNR, CDR2 FQNEAQ (reference sequence). Trimming pared 7 bases from V and 3 bases from J, leaving 16 bases between. The CDR3 length is 14 residues. CDR3 loop: CASTSPGHVYEQYF. Here the CDR3 DNA reads TGTGCCAGCACCTCACCGGGACACGTCTACGAGCAGTACTTC.

V usage is TRBV25-1 and J usage is TRBJ2-7; TRBD2 matches 7 bases. The length of the CDR3 is 16 residues. Germline values: CDR1 MGHDK, CDR2 SYGVNS. Unmatched junction bases numbered 8, after V lost 1 base and J lost 2 bases. CDR3: CASSESGGGFTYEQYF. CDR3 DNA: TGTGCCAGCAGTGAATCCGGGGGAGGGTTTACCTACGAGCAGTACTTC.